This TCR beta chain was identified in a study of patients and donors after allogeneic stem cell transplantation. TCRdb independently ran MiXCR on the RT-PCR reads; one entry per CDR3 protein. This sample has about 960,000 distinct CDR3 sequences, with roughly 18% found just once. Unmatched junction bases numbered 8, after V lost 9 bases and J lost 0 bases. The CDR3 is 15 residues long. Germline CDR1 reads SNHLY; CDR2 reads FYNNEI. This rearrangement joins TRBV2 to TRBJ1-5; 7 nucleotides align to TRBD1. This TCR derives from a human donor who was either an allogeneic HSCT recipient or a stem cell or donor lymphocyte infusion donor (not recorded which). It is not recorded whose cells these are; they may come from a transplant donor. What was sequenced was blood, either unsorted or a sorted T cell fraction (not recorded which). CDR3 DNA: TGTGCCAGTTCCTCCAGGGGGAATAGCAATCAGCCCCAGCATTTT. Amino acid sequence: CASSSRGNSNQPQHF.